This TCR beta chain was profiled in a study of cytomegalovirus exposure and HLA in healthy donors (dated by TCRdb to about 2017). Background on the whole study: The 500 to 800 repertoires of the first cohort and the roughly 120 validation repertoires were produced on the same platform, according to a later analysis. To predict cytomegalovirus infection status, the study combined high-throughput TCR immunosequencing, statistical association of individual TCRs with disease status, and machine learning. Along with the approximately 700-subject first cohort, a separate validation cohort of some 130 different subjects was used. The study aimed to test whether cataloging public T cell receptors could reveal signatures of past pathogen exposure.

On the study overall, not on this receptor specifically: In both the original and validation cohorts, the classifier was reported to diagnose cytomegalovirus status with high specificity and sensitivity. The study listed 150 to 200 TCR beta chains as associated with cytomegalovirus. In a later analysis, TCRs clustered in the first cohort were found to also tend to co-occur in the roughly 120 validation repertoires, with approximately 93% of cluster scores above 0. A few of the identified cytomegalovirus-associated TCR beta chains were confirmed in vitro to be specific for cytomegalovirus antigens. The authors suggested that the approach could potentially be extended to other disease states and immunological phenotypes. While some public TCRs were present in many individuals, most TCR sequences turned up only very rarely across donors. A later analysis had no HLA typing for the validation cohort, so co-occurrence there was scored across all 110 or so repertoires.

The library came from the immunoSEQ multiplex PCR assay. Processing in the source paper ran as follows. A statistical classification framework was built for diagnosing cytomegalovirus status from the catalog of TCR beta chain sequences. TCRdb took over this immuneACCESS table, retaining in-frame rearrangements with V and J assigned. Such tables are incomplete; in checked studies, under half of the missing clones stem from an unresolved V gene, and the remainder is unexplained. Clonal size and the V and J genes are those of that table, whereas D and trimming came from the DNA. The sample data list 60,000 to 75,000 clones, and approximately 95% of these were observed just once. Jointly, the top ten make up about 6.5% of the sample. Separate from the approximately 670-subject first cohort, the validation cohort of more than 90 subjects was the group to which the donors belonged. According to the germline V gene, CDR1 reads SGDLS and CDR2 reads YYNGEE. There are 16 amino acids in the CDR3, from cysteine to phenylalanine inclusive. Only the CDR3 DNA is retained, 48 bases long and in frame from the first base. V was cut back by 4 bases and J by 2 bases, leaving a gap of 17 bases between them.

With respect to this clone: Which antigen it targets is not known. Per-base qualities were not stored, and no clone one base away is much larger.

The chain links TRBV9 with TRBJ2-3; the D segment could be TRBD2, given 6 matching bases. The specimen sequenced was PBMCs. This clonotype was sampled from a woman between 18 and 30 years old in good health and CMV-seropositive. The DNA sequence reads TGTGCCAGCAGCTCCCGACTAGAAACTAACACAGATACGCAGTATTTT. Its amino acids are CASSSRLETNTDTQYF.